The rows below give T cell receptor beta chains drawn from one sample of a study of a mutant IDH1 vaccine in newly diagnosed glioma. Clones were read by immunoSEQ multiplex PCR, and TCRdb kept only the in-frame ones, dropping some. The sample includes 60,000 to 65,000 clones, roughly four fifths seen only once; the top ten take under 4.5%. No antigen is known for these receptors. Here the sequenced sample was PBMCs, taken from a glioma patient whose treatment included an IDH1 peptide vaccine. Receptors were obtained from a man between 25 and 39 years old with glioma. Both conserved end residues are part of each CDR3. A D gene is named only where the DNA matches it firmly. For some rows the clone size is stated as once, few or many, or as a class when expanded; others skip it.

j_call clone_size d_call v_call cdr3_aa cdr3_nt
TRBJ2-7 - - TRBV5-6 CASSLGRITFDEQYF TGTGCCAGCAGCTTGGGGAGGATAACGTTCGACGAGCAGTACTTC
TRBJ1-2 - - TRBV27 CASSLGTHPYGYTF TGTGCCAGCAGTTTAGGGACCCATCCTTATGGCTACACCTTC
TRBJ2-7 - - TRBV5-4 CASSDSTGQRAYEQYF TGTGCCAGCAGCGATTCAACAGGGCAGCGGGCCTACGAGCAGTACTTC
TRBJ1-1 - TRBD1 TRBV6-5 CASIQTGAHTEAFF TGTGCCAGCATCCAGACAGGGGCTCATACTGAAGCTTTCTTT
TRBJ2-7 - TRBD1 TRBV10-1 CASSTGTGSYEQYF TGCGCCAGCAGTACCGGGACAGGGTCCTACGAGCAGTACTTC
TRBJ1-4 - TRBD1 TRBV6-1 CASSAFQGVATNEKLFF TGTGCCAGCAGTGCCTTTCAGGGGGTTGCAACTAATGAAAAACTGTTTTTT
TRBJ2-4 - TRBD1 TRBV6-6 CASITGTGENIQYF TGTGCCAGCATAACTGGGACAGGGGAAAACATTCAGTACTTC
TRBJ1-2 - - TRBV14 CASSQEGQGAYYGYTF TGTGCCAGCAGCCAAGAGGGGCAGGGCGCCTATTATGGCTACACCTTC
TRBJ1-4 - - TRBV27 CASSSGGSGADGEKLFF TGTGCCAGCAGTTCCGGGGGGTCAGGGGCGGACGGTGAAAAACTGTTTTTT
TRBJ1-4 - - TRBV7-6 CASSLAITNEKLFF TGTGCCAGCAGCTTAGCGATAACTAATGAAAAACTGTTTTTT
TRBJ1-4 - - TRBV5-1 CASSLRDLNEKLFF TGCGCCAGCAGCTTACGGGACTTAAATGAAAAACTGTTTTTT
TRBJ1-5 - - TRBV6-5 CATTTGINQPQHF TGTGCCACTACGACAGGAATCAATCAGCCCCAGCATTTT
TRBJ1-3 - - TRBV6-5 CASSYSSTSGNTIYF TGTGCCAGCAGTTACTCGAGCACCTCTGGAAACACCATATATTTT
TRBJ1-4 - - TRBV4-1 CASSQAGVGEKLFF TGCGCCAGCAGCCAAGCGGGGGTCGGGGAAAAACTGTTTTTT
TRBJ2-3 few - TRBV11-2 CASLQSGSDTQYF TGTGCCTCACTTCAGTCGGGTTCGGATACGCAGTATTTT
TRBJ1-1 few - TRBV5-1 CASSLDAVNTEAFF TGCGCCAGCAGCTTAGACGCGGTGAACACTGAAGCTTTCTTT
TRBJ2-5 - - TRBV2 CASSEWGAIPETQYF TGTGCCAGCAGTGAATGGGGCGCGATCCCCGAGACCCAGTACTTC
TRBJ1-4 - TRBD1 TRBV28 CASTRGQTYSGKLFF TGTGCCAGCACTAGGGGACAGACCTACAGCGGAAAACTGTTTTTT
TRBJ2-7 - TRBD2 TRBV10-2 CASTDGGAGSYEQYF TGCGCCAGCACCGACGGGGGGGCAGGGTCCTACGAGCAGTACTTC
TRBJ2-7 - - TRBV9 CASALSGGDEQYF TGTGCCAGCGCCCTAAGCGGAGGGGACGAGCAGTACTTC
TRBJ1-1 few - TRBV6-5 CASSYSPPGTEAFF TGTGCCAGCAGTTACTCGCCCCCTGGCACTGAAGCTTTCTTT
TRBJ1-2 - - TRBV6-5 CASSWAGNRYGYTF TGTGCCAGCAGTTGGGCAGGGAATCGGTATGGCTACACCTTC
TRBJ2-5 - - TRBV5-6 CASSAREYWQETQYF TGTGCCAGCAGCGCCCGTGAATACTGGCAAGAGACCCAGTACTTC
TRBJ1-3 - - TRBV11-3 CASDRAGNTIYF TGTGCCAGCGACCGGGCCGGAAACACCATATATTTT
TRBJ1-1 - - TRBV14 CASREVNYTEAFF TGTGCCAGCAGGGAGGTGAATTACACTGAAGCTTTCTTT
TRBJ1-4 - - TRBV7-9 CASSLMGEKLFF TGTGCCAGCAGCTTAATGGGGGAAAAACTGTTTTTT
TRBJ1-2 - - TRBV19 CASSPWGAYGYTF TGTGCCAGTAGTCCCTGGGGGGCCTATGGCTACACCTTC
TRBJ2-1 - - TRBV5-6 CASSLDVRGNEQFF TGTGCCAGCAGCTTGGACGTAAGGGGGAATGAGCAGTTCTTC
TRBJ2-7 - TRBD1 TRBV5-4 CASSGPGTGPYEQYF TGTGCCAGCAGCGGCCCCGGGACAGGCCCCTACGAGCAGTACTTC
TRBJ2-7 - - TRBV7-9 CASSPVVEDEQYF TGTGCCAGCAGTCCCGTAGTGGAAGACGAGCAGTACTTC
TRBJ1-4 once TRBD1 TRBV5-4 CASSSRDRGSVGEKLFF TGTGCCAGCAGCTCCCGGGACAGGGGATCCGTGGGGGAAAAACTGTTTTTT
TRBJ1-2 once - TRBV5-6 CASSLGGEYGYTF TGTGCCAGCAGCTTGGGGGGAGAGTATGGCTACACCTTC
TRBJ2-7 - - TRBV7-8 CASSLVQGRTYEQYF TGTGCCAGCAGCTTAGTTCAGGGCAGAACCTACGAGCAGTACTTC
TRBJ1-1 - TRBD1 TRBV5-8 CASRRQGLNTEAFF TGTGCCAGCAGAAGACAGGGCTTGAACACTGAAGCTTTCTTT
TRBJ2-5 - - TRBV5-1 CASSLGPEETQYF TGCGCCAGCAGCTTGGGCCCGGAAGAGACCCAGTACTTC